Listed here are 15 T cell receptor beta chains from one sample, sequenced in a study of T cell responses to AZD1222 COVID-19 vaccine. The data were produced by immunoSEQ multiplex PCR, yet TCRdb's version contains in-frame clones alone and is incomplete. The data show 70,000 to 95,000 clones, with approximately 90% seen just once and about 30% held by the top ten. The sample here was peripheral blood, taken 28 days after the second AZD1222 dose. These receptors were obtained from an adult who received the AZD1222 COVID-19 vaccine.

This chain joins TRBV18 and TRBJ2-7; 10 positions match TRBD2. J was trimmed by 4 bases and V by 2 bases; bases with no gene match: 8. The CDR3 totals 16 residues. Germline CDR1 reads KGHSH; CDR2 reads LQKENI. CDR3 nucleotide sequence: TGTGCCAGCTCACCAATCGTAGCGGGAGGCGGTTACGAGCAGTACTTC. This encodes CASSPIVAGGGYEQYF. The variable domain in full, with the rest retrieved from reference TRBV18 and TRBJ2-7, is NAGVMQNPRHLVRRRGQEARLRCSPMKGHSHVYWYRQLPEEGLKFMVYLQKENIIDESGMPKERFSAEFPKEGPSILRIQQVVRGDSAAYFCASSPIVAGGGYEQYFGPGTRLTVT.

The chain uses TRBV2 and TRBJ1-5, with unresolved D. This CDR3 comprises 14 residues. Deletions cut 8 bases from V and 3 bases from J, with 14 bases between. In germline, CDR1 is SNHLY, CDR2 FYNNEI. The CDR3 sequence: CASEGRPFNQPQHF. For the CDR3, the DNA is TGTGCCAGCGAAGGGCGCCCATTCAATCAGCCCCAGCATTTT.

The chain couples TRBV6-4 to TRBJ1-4; a possible D gene is TRBD1 (6 bases). CDR3 length equals 15 residues. Trimming took off 4 bases at V and 7 bases at J, with 16 bases between the two ends. The germline V gene encodes CDR1 MRHNA and CDR2 SNTAGT. CDR3 nucleotides: TGTGCCAGCAGTGTCAACCAGGGGATAGGTGAAAAACTGTTTTTT. It encodes CASSVNQGIGEKLFF.

The chain uses TRBV5-5 and TRBJ2-5, with D perhaps matching TRBD1 (5 bases). This CDR3 is 13 amino acids long. CDR1 SGHKS and CDR2 YYEKEE come from the germline V gene (reference sequence). Trimming took off 4 bases at V and 0 bases at J, with 7 bases between the two ends. The chain's CDR3 is CASSPGYQETQYF. The CDR3 bases are TGTGCCAGCAGCCCAGGGTACCAAGAGACCCAGTACTTC.

The V call is TRBV9, the J call TRBJ1-6; D is undetermined. This CDR3 has 14 amino acids. CDR1 and CDR2 from the germline V gene are SGDLS and YYNGEE. The ends were cut back, 1 base at V and 8 bases at J, with 10 bases in the middle. The CDR3 nucleotides are TGTGCCAGCAGCGTAAGTGGGCGCGATTCACCCCTCCACTTT. Encoded protein: CASSVSGRDSPLHF.

This chain uses TRBV27 with TRBJ2-5; 7 positions match TRBD2. CDR3 length equals 14 residues. The germline V gene has CDR1 MNHEY and CDR2 SMNVEV (reference sequence). The V gene end was trimmed by 0 bases and the J gene end by 5 bases; junction bases not matched to a gene: 3. CDR3 sequence: CASSLSAGTETQYF. Written as DNA, the CDR3 is TGTGCCAGCAGTTTATCAGCGGGGACGGAGACCCAGTACTTC.

The chain joins TRBV2 to TRBJ2-7, with 7 bases lining up with TRBD1. Trimming cost V 6 bases and J 2 bases; bases outside gene matches: 4. The CDR3 loop spans 13 amino acids. Germline lookup yields CDR1 SNHLY and CDR2 FYNNEI. The CDR3 loop reads CASRPGQAYEQYF. In DNA form, the CDR3 reads TGTGCCAGCAGACCCGGACAGGCCTACGAGCAGTACTTC. Full variable domain (outside the CDR3, taken from reference TRBV2 and TRBJ2-7): EPEVTQTPSHQVTQMGQEVILRCVPISNHLYFYWYRQILGQKVEFLVSFYNNEISEKSEIFDDQFSVERPDGSNFTLKIRSTKLEDSAMYFCASRPGQAYEQYFGPGTRLTVT.

The V gene is TRBV12-5, the J gene TRBJ2-3; unclear D gene. Deletions cut 4 bases from V and 10 bases from J, with 9 bases between. CDR1 is LGHNT, CDR2 FRNRAP, per germline. The CDR3 sequence is 11 residues long. The CDR3 DNA reads TGTGCTAGTGGTTATTCTCAGGCGCAGTATTTT. This translates into CASGYSQAQYF.

V and J are TRBV9 and TRBJ2-3, with TRBD2 matching 11 bases. V dropped 1 base and J dropped 3; count of bases not matched to a gene: 1. CDR3 length: 15 amino acids. Looked up from germline, CDR1 is SGDLS and CDR2 is YYNGEE. The CDR3 sequence is CASSVTSGSTDTQYF. CDR3 nucleotide sequence: TGTGCCAGCAGCGTAACTAGCGGGAGTACAGATACGCAGTATTTT.

The gene calls are TRBV7-7 and TRBJ2-7, with no clear D. Germline values: CDR1 SSHAT, CDR2 FNYEAQ (reference sequence). V was shortened by 5 bases and J by 4 bases, with 12 bases between the two germline ends. The length of the CDR3 is 13 residues. CDR3 in DNA: TGTGCCAGCAGCCGCCGCTTGGGTTACGAGCAGTACTTC. Its protein product is CASSRRLGYEQYF.

V gene TRBV7-9 combines with J gene TRBJ2-2; the match to TRBD1 covers 9 bases. The junction had 8 bases not matched to a gene; V was cut back by 2 bases and J by 10 bases. The CDR3 is made up of 15 amino acids. From germline, CDR1 is SEHNR and CDR2 FQNEAQ (reference sequence). The CDR3 is CASSLLGQGDEELFF. The CDR3 DNA reads TGTGCCAGCAGCTTACTGGGACAGGGTGACGAGGAGCTGTTTTTT.

This clone was seen once. J is TRBJ2-2 and V is TRBV19, with a possible D match to TRBD1 (6 bases). V lost 4 bases and J 1 base, leaving 13 bases between the germline ends. This CDR3 has 16 amino acids. In germline, CDR1 is LNHDA, CDR2 SQIVND (reference sequence). The CDR3 DNA sequence: TGTGCCAGTAGTAAGAGGGAGACAGGGAACACCGGGGAGCTGTTTTTT. Its protein product is CASSKRETGNTGELFF.

This chain connects TRBV9 to TRBJ1-1; no clear D. Trimming removed 2 bases from V and 3 bases from J, with 8 bases in between. The CDR3 totals 13 residues. The germline V gene has CDR1 SGDLS and CDR2 YYNGEE. The CDR3 here is CASSVDQHTEAFF. DNA for the CDR3: TGTGCCAGCAGCGTGGACCAGCACACTGAAGCTTTCTTT.

The chain uses TRBV5-1 and TRBJ2-7; 7 positions match TRBD1. The germline gives CDR1 SGHRS, CDR2 YFSETQ. The CDR3 consists of 15 residues. V was pared by 0 bases and J by 0 bases, with 3 bases of the junction left unmatched. CDR3 sequence (DNA): TGCGCCAGCAGCTTGGTTCAGGGGGACTCCTACGAGCAGTACTTC. It codes for CASSLVQGDSYEQYF.

The J gene is TRBJ2-7, the V gene TRBV5-1, with TRBD2 matching 10 bases. Germline trimming cut 3 bases from V and 6 bases from J; bases unmatched to any gene: 18. The CDR3 extends over 18 amino acids. Germline CDR1 reads SGHRS; CDR2 reads YFSETQ. CDR3 residues: CASSYAGISLAGSREQYF. The CDR3 bases are TGCGCCAGCAGCTACGCAGGGATTTCACTAGCGGGGTCCCGCGAGCAGTACTTC.